This T cell receptor (beta chain) was observed in a study of blood T cell repertoires in COVID-19. Across the study: T cells, B-cell-depleted T cells, or PBMCs supplied cDNA or gDNA.

How the authors handled the data: The assay estimated nucleated cells by amplifying reference gene primers. Clones were sequenced by immunoSEQ multiplex PCR, and TCRdb holds only the in-frame ones, with some missing. V and J calls plus clone size are reproduced from that table; the DNA served to infer D and trimming. This table holds 130,000 or so clones, around 89% found once. V lost 6 bases and J lost 9; bases outside the gene matches: 15. CDR3 size: 17 residues. Germline assignment: CDR1 MNHEY and CDR2 SVGEGT. This clonotype was sampled from a human donor in a cohort sampled during active COVID-19. The chain carries TRBV6-2 or TRBV6-3 and TRBJ1-5; 12 bases are shared with TRBD1. The sequencing input was peripheral blood. The CDR3 DNA reads as TGTGCCAGCAGCCCTTCCGGGACAGGGGGCGATGGACGGCCCCAGCATTTT. This sequence encodes CASSPSGTGGDGRPQHF.